The present T cell receptor (beta chain) was sequenced within a study of T cells after yellow fever vaccination. Study-wide findings and caveats: The study found a weaker secondary response that peaked faster, day 5 versus 15. From the bulk population, abundant clonotypes could contaminate and appear within FACS-sorted repertoires. It was a small share of clonotypes that appeared in both CD4 and CD8 compartments.

TCRdb independently ran MiXCR on the 5' RACE reads; one entry per CDR3 protein. The sample shows more than 350,000 distinct CDR3 sequences, roughly 12% of them seen only once. Points on this clonotype: As yet, its antigen is unknown.

Germline CDR1 SGHRS, CDR2 YFSETQ. V lost 1 base, J lost 2 bases, and 9 bases lay in between. The CDR3 extends over 15 amino acids. The TCR was taken from a man younger than 30 who received the YFV17D yellow fever vaccine. Specimen: PBMCs, collected on the day of the first yellow fever vaccination. The V and J genes are TRBV5-1 and TRBJ2-2; D is unresolved. The CDR3 is CASSLRQTNTGELFF. Here the CDR3 DNA reads TGCGCCAGCAGCTTGCGGCAAACTAACACCGGGGAGCTGTTTTTT.